The clone carrying this T cell receptor (beta chain) was seen many times. Its specificity is unknown. MiXCR was run by TCRdb on the 5' RACE reads, yielding one entry per CDR3 protein. The data hold around 20,000 distinct CDR3 sequences, with 4.5% to 7% observed a single time. CDR3 length: 19 amino acids. CDR1 and CDR2 from the germline V gene are SEHNR and FQNEAQ (reference sequence). Trimming took 6 bases from V and 2 from J; bases not matched to a gene: 10. These data come from a study of spatial heterogeneity in lung cancer. Background on the study: Correlation of TCR transcript counts in tumor regions with a T cell module score from matched bulk RNA-seq was strong. Findings and caveats of the study: Counts that tracked tumor mutation counts were those of expanded intratumoral alpha and beta TCRs.

As to time point: sample taken at primary tumor resection. The donors were some 70 patients with non-small cell lung cancer that was early-stage and untreated. Sequencing was performed on whole RNA extracted from tumor and nontumor lung tissue, or from frozen PBMC, and the material was left unsorted. Sequencing used lung tumor tissue, obtained at surgery. The sequence derives from a female donor with early-stage non-small cell lung cancer. The chain links TRBV7-9 to TRBJ2-4; 16 bases are a match to TRBD2. The CDR3 sequence: CASSMGTSGRAGSKNIQYF. The CDR3 nucleotides read TGTGCCAGCAGTATGGGGACTAGCGGGAGGGCCGGGTCCAAAAACATTCAGTACTTC.